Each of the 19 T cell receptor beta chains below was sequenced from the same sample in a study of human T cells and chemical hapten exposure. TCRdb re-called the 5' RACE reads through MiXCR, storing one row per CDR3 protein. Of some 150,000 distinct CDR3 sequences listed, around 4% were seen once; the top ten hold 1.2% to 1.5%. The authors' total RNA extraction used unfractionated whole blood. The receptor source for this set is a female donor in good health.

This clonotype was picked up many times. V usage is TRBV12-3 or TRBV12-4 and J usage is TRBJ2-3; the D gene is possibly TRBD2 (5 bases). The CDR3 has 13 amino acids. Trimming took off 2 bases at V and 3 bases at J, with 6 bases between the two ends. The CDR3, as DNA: TGTGCCAGCAGTTTAACGGGGACAGATACGCAGTATTTT. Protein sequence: CASSLTGTDTQYF.

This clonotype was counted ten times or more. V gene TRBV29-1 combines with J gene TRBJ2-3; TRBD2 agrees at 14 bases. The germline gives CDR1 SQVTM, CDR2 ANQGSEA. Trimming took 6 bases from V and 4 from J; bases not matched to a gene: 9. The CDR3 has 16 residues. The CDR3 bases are TGCAGCGTGAACGGACTAGCGGGGGGCCGCTCAGATACGCAGTATTTT. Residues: CSVNGLAGGRSDTQYF.

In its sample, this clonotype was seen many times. In nucleotides, the CDR3 is TGCAGCGTTGCTATTAGTATTGACAGGAGCAATGAGCAGTTCTTC. Translated, it gives CSVAISIDRSNEQFF. The chain carries TRBV29-1 and TRBJ2-1, with TRBD1 as a possible D gene (6 bases). The CDR3 loop spans 15 amino acids. The V and J ends lost 4 bases and 6 bases respectively, with 19 bases between them. The germline gives CDR1 SQVTM, CDR2 ANQGSEA.

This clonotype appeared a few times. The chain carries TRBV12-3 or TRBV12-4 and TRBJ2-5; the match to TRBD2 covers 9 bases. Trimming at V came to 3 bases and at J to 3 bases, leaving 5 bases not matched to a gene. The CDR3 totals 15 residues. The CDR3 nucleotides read TGTGCCAGCAGTTTCCTCTTAGCGGGGGAAGAGACCCAGTACTTC. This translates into CASSFLLAGEETQYF.

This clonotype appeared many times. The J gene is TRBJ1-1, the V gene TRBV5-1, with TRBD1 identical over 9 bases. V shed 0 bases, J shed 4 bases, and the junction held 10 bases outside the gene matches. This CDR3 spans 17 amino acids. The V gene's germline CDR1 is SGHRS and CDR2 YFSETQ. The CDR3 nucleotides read TGCGCCAGCAGCTTGGGCGGGACAGGGATCTCGGGCACTGAAGCTTTCTTT. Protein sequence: CASSLGGTGISGTEAFF.

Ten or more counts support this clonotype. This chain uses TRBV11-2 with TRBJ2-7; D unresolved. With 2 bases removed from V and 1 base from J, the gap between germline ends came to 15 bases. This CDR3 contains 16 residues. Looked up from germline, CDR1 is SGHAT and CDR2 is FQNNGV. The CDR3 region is CASSLRGSRISYEQYF. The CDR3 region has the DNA TGTGCCAGCAGCTTACGAGGTTCGCGAATTTCCTACGAGCAGTACTTC.

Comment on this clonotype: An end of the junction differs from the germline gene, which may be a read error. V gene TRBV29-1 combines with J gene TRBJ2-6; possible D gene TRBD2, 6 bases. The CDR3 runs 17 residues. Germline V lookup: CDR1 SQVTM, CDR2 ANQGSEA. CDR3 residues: CSVLGPLEGSGANILTF. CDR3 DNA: TGCAGCGTCCTAGGACCTCTGGAGGGTTCTGGGGCCAACATCCTGACTTTC.

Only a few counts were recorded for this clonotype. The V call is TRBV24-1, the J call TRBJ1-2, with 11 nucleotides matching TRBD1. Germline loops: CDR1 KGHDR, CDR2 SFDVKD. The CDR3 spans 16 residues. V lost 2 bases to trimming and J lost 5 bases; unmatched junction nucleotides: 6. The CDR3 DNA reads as TGTGCCACCAGTGATTGGACAGGGGGCGCGGGATATGGCTACACCTTC. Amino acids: CATSDWTGGAGYGYTF.

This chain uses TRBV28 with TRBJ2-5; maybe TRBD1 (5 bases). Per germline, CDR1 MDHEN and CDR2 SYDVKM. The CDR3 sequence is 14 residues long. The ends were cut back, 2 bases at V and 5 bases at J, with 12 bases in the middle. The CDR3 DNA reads TGTGCCAGCAGTTTACAGGGCGATCTGGAGACCCAGTACTTC. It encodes CASSLQGDLETQYF. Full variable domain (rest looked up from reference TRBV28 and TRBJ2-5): DVKVTQSSRYLVKRTGEKVFLECVQDMDHENMFWYRQDPGLGLRLIYFSYDVKMKEKGDIPEGYSVSREKKERFSLILESASTNQTSMYLCASSLQGDLETQYFGPGTRLLVL.

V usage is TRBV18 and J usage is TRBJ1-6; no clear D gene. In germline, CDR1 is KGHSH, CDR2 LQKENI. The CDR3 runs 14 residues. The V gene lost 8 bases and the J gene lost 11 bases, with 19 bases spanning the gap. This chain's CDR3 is CASQERVPSAPLHF. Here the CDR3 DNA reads TGTGCCAGCCAGGAAAGGGTCCCTAGTGCACCCCTCCACTTT.

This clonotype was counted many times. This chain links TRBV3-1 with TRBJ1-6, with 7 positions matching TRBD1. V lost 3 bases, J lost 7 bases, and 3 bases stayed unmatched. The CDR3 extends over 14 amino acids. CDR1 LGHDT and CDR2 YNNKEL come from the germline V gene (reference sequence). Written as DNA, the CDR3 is TGTGCCAGCAGCCACGGGACAGCAAATTCACCCCTCCACTTT. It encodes CASSHGTANSPLHF.

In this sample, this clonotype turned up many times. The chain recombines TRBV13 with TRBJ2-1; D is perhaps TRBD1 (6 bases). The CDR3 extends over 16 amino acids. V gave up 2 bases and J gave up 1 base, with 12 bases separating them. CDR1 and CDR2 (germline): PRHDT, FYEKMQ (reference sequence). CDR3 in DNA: TGTGCCAGCAGCTTATTGCAGGGGCCGTCCTACAATGAGCAGTTCTTC. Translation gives CASSLLQGPSYNEQFF.

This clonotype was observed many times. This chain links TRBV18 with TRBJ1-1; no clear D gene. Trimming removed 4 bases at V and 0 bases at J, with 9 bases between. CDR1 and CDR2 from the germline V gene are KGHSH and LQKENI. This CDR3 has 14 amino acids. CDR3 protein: CASSRVGMNTEAFF. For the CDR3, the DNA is TGTGCCAGCTCACGTGTGGGAATGAACACTGAAGCTTTCTTT.

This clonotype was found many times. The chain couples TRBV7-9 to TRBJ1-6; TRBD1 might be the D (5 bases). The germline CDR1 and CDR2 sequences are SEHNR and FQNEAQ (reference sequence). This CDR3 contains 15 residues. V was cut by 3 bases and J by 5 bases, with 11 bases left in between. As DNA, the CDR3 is TGTGCCAGCAGCTTTGAGTCAGGGAATAATTCACCCCTCCACTTT. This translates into CASSFESGNNSPLHF.

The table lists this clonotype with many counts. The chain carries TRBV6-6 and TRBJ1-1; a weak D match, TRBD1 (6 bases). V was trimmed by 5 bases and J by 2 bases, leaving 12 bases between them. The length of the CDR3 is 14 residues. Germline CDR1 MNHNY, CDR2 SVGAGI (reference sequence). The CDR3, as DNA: TGTGCCAGCAGTCATGGACAGCCCAACACTGAAGCTTTCTTT. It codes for CASSHGQPNTEAFF.

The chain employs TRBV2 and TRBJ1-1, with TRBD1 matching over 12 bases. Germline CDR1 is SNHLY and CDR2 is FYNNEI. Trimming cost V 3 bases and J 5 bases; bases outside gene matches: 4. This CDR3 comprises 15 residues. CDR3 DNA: TGTGCCAGCAGTGAGGGACAGGGGGCGAGGACTGAAGCTTTCTTT. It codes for CASSEGQGARTEAFF.

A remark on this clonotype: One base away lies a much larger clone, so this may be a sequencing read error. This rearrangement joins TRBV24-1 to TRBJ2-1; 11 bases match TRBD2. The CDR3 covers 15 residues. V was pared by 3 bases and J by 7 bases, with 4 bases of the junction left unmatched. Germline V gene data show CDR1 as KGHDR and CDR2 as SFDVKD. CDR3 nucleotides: TGTGCCACCAGTGATGATAGCGGGGGGGGAAATGAGCAGTTCTTC. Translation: CATSDDSGGGNEQFF.

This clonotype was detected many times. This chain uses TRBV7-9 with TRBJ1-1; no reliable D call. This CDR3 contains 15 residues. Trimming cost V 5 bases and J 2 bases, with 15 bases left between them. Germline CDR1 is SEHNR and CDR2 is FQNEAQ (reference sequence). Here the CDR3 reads CASSIVGPLNTEAFF. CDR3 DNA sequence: TGTGCCAGCAGCATCGTTGGCCCACTCAACACTGAAGCTTTCTTT.

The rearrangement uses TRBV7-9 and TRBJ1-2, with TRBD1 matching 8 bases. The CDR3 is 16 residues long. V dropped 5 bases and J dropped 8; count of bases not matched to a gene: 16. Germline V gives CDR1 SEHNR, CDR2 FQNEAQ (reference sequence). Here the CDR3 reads CASSPQRQGADRGYTF. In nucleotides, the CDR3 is TGTGCCAGCAGCCCACAAAGGCAGGGGGCGGATCGAGGCTACACCTTC.